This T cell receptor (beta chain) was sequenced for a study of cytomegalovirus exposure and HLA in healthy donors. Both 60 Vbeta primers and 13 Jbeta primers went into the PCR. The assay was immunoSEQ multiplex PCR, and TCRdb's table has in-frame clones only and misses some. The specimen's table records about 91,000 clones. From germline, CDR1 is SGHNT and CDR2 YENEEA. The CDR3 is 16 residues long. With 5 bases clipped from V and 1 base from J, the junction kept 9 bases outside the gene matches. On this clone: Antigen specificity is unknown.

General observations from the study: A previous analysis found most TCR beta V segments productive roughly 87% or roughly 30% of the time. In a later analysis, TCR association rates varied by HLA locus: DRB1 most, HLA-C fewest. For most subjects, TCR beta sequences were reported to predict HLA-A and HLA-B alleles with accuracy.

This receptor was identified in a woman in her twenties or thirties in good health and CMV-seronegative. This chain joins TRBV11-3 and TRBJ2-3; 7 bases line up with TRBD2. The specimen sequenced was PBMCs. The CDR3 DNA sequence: TGTGCCAGCAGCAAAAGCGGGGATGGAGGCACAGATACGCAGTATTTT. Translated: CASSKSGDGGTDTQYF.